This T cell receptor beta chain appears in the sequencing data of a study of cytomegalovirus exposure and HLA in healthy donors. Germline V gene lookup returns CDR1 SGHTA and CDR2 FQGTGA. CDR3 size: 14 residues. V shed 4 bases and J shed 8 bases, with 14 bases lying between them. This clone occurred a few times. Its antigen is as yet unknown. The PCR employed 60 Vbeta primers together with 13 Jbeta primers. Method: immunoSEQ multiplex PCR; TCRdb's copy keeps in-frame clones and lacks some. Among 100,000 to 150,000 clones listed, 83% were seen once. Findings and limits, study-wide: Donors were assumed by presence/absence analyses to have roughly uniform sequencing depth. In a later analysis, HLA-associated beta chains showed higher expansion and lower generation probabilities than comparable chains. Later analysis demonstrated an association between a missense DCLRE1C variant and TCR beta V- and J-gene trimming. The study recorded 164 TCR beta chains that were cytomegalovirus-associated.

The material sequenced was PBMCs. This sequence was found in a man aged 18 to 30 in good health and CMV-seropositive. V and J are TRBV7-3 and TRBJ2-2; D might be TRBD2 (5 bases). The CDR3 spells CASSSQGGSGELFF. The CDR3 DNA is TGTGCCAGCAGCTCACAAGGAGGTTCTGGGGAGCTGTTTTTT.